This T cell receptor (beta chain) is drawn from a study of shared clonotypes between healthy human individuals. Sequencing was performed with immunoSEQ multiplex PCR; in TCRdb, only in-frame clones are kept and a portion is missing. The sample yields more than 2,000,000 clones, just over 90% seen once. V gave up 7 bases and J gave up 6 bases; unmatched junction bases: 9. In germline, CDR1 is SQVTM, CDR2 ANQGSEA. The CDR3 runs 14 residues. The chain uses TRBV29-1 and TRBJ2-1, with 10 bases identical to TRBD2. The sample comprised naive CD4+ T cells from PBMCs. The subset was: CD45RA+ positively selected. This receptor was taken from a man younger than 35 in good health. Some clones in this sample may be carry-over from other donors' samples. The CDR3: CSAPQREGLNEQFF. For the CDR3, the DNA is TGCAGCGCTCCCCAGCGGGAGGGCCTCAATGAGCAGTTCTTC.